This entry lists 7 T cell receptor beta chains sequenced from one sample in a study of blood T cell repertoires in COVID-19. The data were produced by immunoSEQ multiplex PCR, yet TCRdb's version contains in-frame clones alone and is incomplete. The sample consists of 140,000 or so clones, around four fifths of them appearing once. The sample consisted of PBMCs or T cells enriched from blood (not recorded which). The source of these receptors is a woman aged 40 to 50 who had recovered from COVID-19.

The V call is TRBV12-3 or TRBV12-4, the J call TRBJ1-1, with 7 bases fitting TRBD1. With V trimmed by 3 bases and J by 7 bases, 5 bases remained unmatched. There are 13 residues in the CDR3. CDR3 nucleotides: TGTGCCAGCAGTTTTAGGGGGCGGATTGAAGCTTTCTTT. Its translation is CASSFRGRIEAFF.

This clone has only a few counts. This chain joins TRBV20-1 and TRBJ2-7; no reliable D call. Germline V gene sequence: CDR1 DFQATT, CDR2 SNEGSKA (reference sequence). The CDR3 sequence is 11 residues long. V lost 1 base to trimming and J lost 3 bases, with 4 bases between them. CDR3 DNA: TGCAGTGCTAGAGCTAGCTACGAGCAGTACTTC. It specifies CSARASYEQYF.

This chain joins TRBV28 and TRBJ1-5, with 7 bases aligning to TRBD1. V was pared by 4 bases and J by 7 bases, with 7 bases of the junction left unmatched. The CDR3 is 14 amino acids. The germline V gene has CDR1 MDHEN and CDR2 SYDVKM. The CDR3 reads CASSSRQGDQPQHF. The CDR3 DNA sequence: TGTGCCAGCAGTTCCCGACAGGGAGACCAGCCCCAGCATTTT.

The chain combines TRBV27 with TRBJ1-5, with D maybe TRBD1 (6 bases). CDR1 is MNHEY and CDR2 is SMNVEV in the germline V gene (reference sequence). The CDR3 runs 15 residues. Trimming removed 7 bases from V and 2 bases from J, with 15 bases in between. The CDR3 region is CASKLQGGGNQPQHF. Written as DNA, the CDR3 is TGTGCCAGCAAATTACAGGGTGGAGGCAATCAGCCCCAGCATTTT.

The V gene is TRBV28, the J gene TRBJ1-2; D call uncertain. Germline lookup yields CDR1 MDHEN and CDR2 SYDVKM. CDR3 size: 13 residues. Trimming took off 10 bases at V and 2 bases at J, with 14 bases between the two ends. Written as DNA, the CDR3 is TGTGCCACCACCCGGGGAAGGAACTATGGCTACACCTTC. Encoded protein: CATTRGRNYGYTF.

In this sample, this clone turned up a few times. V usage is TRBV6-5 and J usage is TRBJ2-1, with 10 bases aligning to TRBD2. The CDR3 spans 14 residues. Trimming removed 6 bases from V and 9 bases from J; junction bases left unmatched: 8. The germline V gene has CDR1 MNHEY and CDR2 SVGAGI. CDR3 loop: CASRVAGGYGEQFF. CDR3 DNA sequence: TGTGCCAGCAGGGTAGCGGGGGGCTATGGTGAGCAGTTCTTC.

The rearrangement uses TRBV27 and TRBJ1-1; D gene unclear. Germline values: CDR1 MNHEY, CDR2 SMNVEV (reference sequence). CDR3 size: 13 residues. The V end was cut by 5 bases, the J end by 1 base, with 8 bases between. CDR3 protein: CASSGQENTEAFF. CDR3 DNA sequence: TGTGCCAGCAGTGGGCAAGAGAACACTGAAGCTTTCTTT.